This TCR beta chain comes out of a study of blood T cell repertoires in COVID-19. Study in general: COVID-19 samples collected from the United States, Italy and Spain covered acute and convalescent phases. In each case, the material was cDNA or gDNA derived from T cells, B-cell-depleted T cells, or PBMCs.

Profiling relied on immunoSEQ multiplex PCR, and the TCRdb table lists in-frame clones only, not all of them. The table records 200,000 or so clones, under 90% of them present only once. The study recruited people aged about 18 to 95 years across some 23 US areas. Donors were grouped by their self-reported clinical history. V dropped 3 bases and J dropped 7 bases, with 9 bases sitting between them. Germline-derived CDR1 and CDR2 are DFQATT and SNEGSKA (reference sequence). The CDR3 sequence is 11 residues long. The genes are TRBV20-1 and TRBJ1-1, with D maybe TRBD1 (6 bases). What was sequenced was PBMCs or T cells enriched from blood (not recorded which). This clonotype was obtained from a man aged 55 to 70 who had recovered from COVID-19. The CDR3 sequence: CSASLDSEAFF. The CDR3 DNA sequence: TGCAGTGCTAGTCTGGACAGTGAAGCTTTCTTT.